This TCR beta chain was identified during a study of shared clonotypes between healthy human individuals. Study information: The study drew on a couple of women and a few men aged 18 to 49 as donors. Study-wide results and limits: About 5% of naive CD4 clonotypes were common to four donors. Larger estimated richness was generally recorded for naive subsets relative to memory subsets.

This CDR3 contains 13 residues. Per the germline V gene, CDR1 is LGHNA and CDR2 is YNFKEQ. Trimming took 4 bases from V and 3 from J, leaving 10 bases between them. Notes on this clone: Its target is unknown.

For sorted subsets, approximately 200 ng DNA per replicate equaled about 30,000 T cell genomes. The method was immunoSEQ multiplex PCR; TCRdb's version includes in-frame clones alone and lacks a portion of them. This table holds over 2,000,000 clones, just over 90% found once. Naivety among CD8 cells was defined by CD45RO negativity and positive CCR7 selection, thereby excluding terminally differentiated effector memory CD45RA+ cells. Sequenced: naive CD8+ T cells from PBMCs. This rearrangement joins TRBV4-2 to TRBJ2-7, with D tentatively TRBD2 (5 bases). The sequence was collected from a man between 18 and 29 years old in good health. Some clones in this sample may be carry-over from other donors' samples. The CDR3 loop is CASSPWTGYEQYF. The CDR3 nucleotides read TGTGCCAGCAGCCCATGGACTGGCTACGAGCAGTACTTC.